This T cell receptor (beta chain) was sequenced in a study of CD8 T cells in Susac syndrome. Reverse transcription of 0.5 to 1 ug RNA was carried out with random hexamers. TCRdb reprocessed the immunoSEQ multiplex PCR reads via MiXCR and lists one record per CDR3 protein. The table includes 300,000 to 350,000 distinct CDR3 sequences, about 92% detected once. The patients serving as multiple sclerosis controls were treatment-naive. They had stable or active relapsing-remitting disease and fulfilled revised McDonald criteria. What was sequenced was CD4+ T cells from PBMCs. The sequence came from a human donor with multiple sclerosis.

The CDR3 bases are TGCGCCAAACAGACAACTAGCGGGGGCTCCTACGAGCAGTACTTC. Residues: CAKQTTSGGSYEQYF. The chain couples TRBV4-1 to TRBJ2-7; 11 bases match TRBD2. CDR1 and CDR2 from the germline V gene are MGHRA and YSYEKL. CDR3 length: 15 amino acids. V trimming: 10 bases; J trimming: 0 bases; junction bases outside the gene matches: 8.